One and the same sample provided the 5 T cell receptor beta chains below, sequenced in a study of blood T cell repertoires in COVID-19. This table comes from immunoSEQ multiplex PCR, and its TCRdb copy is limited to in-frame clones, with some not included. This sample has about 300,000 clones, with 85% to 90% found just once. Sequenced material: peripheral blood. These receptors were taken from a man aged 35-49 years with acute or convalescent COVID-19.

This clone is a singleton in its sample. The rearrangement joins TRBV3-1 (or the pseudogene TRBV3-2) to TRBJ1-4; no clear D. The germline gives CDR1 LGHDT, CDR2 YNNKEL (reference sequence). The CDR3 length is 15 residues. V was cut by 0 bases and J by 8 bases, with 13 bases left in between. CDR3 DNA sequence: TGTGCCAGCAGCCAAGAGTCGCGTGTTTGGGAAAAACTGTTTTTT. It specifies CASSQESRVWEKLFF.

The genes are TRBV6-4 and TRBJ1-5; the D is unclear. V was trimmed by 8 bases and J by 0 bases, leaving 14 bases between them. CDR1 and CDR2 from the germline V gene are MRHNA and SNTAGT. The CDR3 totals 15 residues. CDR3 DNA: TGTGCCAGCCGCACAACAGCTTATAGCAATCAGCCCCAGCATTTT. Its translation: CASRTTAYSNQPQHF.

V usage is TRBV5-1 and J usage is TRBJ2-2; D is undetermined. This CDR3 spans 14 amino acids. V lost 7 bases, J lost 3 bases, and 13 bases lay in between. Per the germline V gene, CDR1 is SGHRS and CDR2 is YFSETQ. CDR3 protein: CASSRDFYTGELFF. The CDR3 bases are TGCGCCAGCTCCCGCGATTTCTACACCGGGGAGCTGTTTTTT.

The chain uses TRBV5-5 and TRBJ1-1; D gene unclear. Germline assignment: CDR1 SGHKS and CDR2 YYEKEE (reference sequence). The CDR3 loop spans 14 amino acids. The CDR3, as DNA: TGTGCTAGTTCATTTCAGGATGGGTACACTGAAGCTTTCTTT. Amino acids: CASSFQDGYTEAFF. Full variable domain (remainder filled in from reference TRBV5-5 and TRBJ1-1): DAGVTQSPTHLIKTRGQQVTLRCSPISGHKSVSWYQQVLGQGPQFIFQYYEKEERGRGNFPDRFSARQFPNYSSELNVNALLLGDSALYLCASSFQDGYTEAFFGQGTRLTVV.

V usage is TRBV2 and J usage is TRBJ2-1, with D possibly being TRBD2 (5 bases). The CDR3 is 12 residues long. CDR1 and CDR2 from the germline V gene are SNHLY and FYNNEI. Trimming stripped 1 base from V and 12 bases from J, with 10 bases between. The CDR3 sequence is CASSEVGLGQFF. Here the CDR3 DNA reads TGTGCCAGCAGTGAAGTAGGACTCGGGCAGTTCTTC.